The T cell receptor (beta chain) under discussion was sequenced for a study of response to subunit inactivated influenza vaccine. Findings of the study overall: Only a handful of new T cells, the authors suggested, are recruited with each seasonal influenza vaccination.

This clonotype was counted many times. Its target is not known. TCRdb analysed the RT-PCR reads with MiXCR anew, one entry per CDR3 protein. The sample consists of 650,000 to 800,000 distinct CDR3 sequences, approximately 17% of them appearing once. The clonotype was recovered from a man over 45 who received an inactivated influenza vaccine. The sequences come from PBMCs from blood, collected around 5 days after vaccination.

The chain's CDR3 is CASSPLLITGELFF. CDR3 nucleotide sequence: TGTGCCAGCAGCCCCCTACTGATCACCGGGGAGCTGTTTTTT. The gene calls are TRBV12-3 or TRBV12-4 and TRBJ2-2; no firm D call. This CDR3 contains 14 residues. V lost 6 bases to trimming and J lost 4 bases, with 12 bases between them.